The T cell receptor (beta chain) described here comes from a study of T cell repertoires in cytomegalovirus infection. The V end lost 5 bases, the J end lost 3 bases, and 17 bases lay between the germline ends. This CDR3 has 16 amino acids. The table lists this clonotype with a few counts. TCRdb ran MiXCR on the reads and lists one entry per CDR3 protein. This table holds some 320,000 distinct CDR3 sequences, more than 8% found once. V and J are TRBV12-3 or TRBV12-4 and TRBJ2-1; weak D call: TRBD1 (6 bases). Material: PBMCs. This TCR was sampled from a human donor in good health (CMV status not recorded). Some clones in this sample may be carry-over from other donors' samples. CDR3: CASSPDRLGSYNEQFF. The CDR3 region has the DNA TGTGCCAGCAGTCCCGACAGGCTTGGGAGCTACAATGAGCAGTTCTTC.